This T cell receptor (beta chain) was observed in a study of control samples from healthy donors and cancer patients. Germline assignment: CDR1 MNHEY and CDR2 SVGAGI. V was cut by 8 bases and J by 0 bases, with 10 bases left in between. The CDR3 covers 13 residues. Sequencing was performed with immunoSEQ multiplex PCR; in TCRdb, only in-frame clones are kept and a portion is missing. The sample lists over 200,000 clones; roughly four fifths were seen once. The sequencing sample was made of PBMCs. The receptor was isolated from a woman between 55 and 75 years old with lung cancer. This sequence joins TRBV6-5 and TRBJ2-5, with D possibly TRBD2 on 5 matching bases. CDR3 nucleotide sequence: TGTGCCAGCCAAAGAGGGTACCAAGAGACCCAGTACTTC. Translated, it gives CASQRGYQETQYF.